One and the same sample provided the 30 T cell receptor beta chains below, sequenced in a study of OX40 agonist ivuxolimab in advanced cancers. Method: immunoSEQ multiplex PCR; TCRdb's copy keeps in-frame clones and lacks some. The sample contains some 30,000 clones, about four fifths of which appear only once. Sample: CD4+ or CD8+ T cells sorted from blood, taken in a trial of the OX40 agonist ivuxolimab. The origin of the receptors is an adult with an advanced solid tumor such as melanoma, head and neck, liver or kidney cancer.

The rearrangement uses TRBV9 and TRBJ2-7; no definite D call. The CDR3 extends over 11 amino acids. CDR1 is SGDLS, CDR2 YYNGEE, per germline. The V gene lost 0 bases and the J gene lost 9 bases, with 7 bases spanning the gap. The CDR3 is CASSVEPAQYF. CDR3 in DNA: TGTGCCAGCAGCGTAGAACCCGCGCAGTACTTC.

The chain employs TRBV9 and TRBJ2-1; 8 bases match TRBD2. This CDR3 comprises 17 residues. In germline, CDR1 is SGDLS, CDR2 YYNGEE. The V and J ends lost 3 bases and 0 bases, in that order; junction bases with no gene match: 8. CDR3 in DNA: TGTGCCAGCAGCGCTCACGGGAGGGGGAGCTCCTACAATGAGCAGTTCTTC. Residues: CASSAHGRGSSYNEQFF.

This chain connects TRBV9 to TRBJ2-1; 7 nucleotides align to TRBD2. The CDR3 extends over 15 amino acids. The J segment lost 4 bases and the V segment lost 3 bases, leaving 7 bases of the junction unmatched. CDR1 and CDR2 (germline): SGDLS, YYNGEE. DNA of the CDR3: TGTGCCAGCAGCGGACGGGGGGAACCGTACAATGAGCAGTTCTTC. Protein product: CASSGRGEPYNEQFF.

The chain's CDR3 is CASSFAGQINSPLHF. The CDR3 nucleotides are TGTGCCAGCAGTTTTGCAGGACAAATCAATTCACCCCTCCACTTT. The chain joins TRBV27 to TRBJ1-6; a weak D match, TRBD1 (5 bases). The CDR3 covers 15 residues. Trimming stripped 3 bases from V and 7 bases from J, with 13 bases between. Germline values: CDR1 MNHEY, CDR2 SMNVEV (reference sequence).

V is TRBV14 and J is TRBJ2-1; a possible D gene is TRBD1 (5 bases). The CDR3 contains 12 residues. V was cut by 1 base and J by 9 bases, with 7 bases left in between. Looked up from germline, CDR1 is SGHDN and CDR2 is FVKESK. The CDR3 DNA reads TGTGCCAGCAGCCAAGCAGGGTTTGAGCAGTTCTTC. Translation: CASSQAGFEQFF.

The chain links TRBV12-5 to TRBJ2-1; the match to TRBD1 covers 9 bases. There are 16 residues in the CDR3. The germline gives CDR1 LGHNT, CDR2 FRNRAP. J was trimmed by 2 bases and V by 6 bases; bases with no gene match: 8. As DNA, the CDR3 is TGTGCTAGTGGGCGGGACAGGGATACAGCCTACAATGAGCAGTTCTTC. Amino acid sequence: CASGRDRDTAYNEQFF.

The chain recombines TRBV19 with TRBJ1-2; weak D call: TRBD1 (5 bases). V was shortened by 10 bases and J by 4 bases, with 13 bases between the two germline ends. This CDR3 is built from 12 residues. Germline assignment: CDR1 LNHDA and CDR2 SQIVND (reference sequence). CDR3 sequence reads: CATLRDGYGYTF. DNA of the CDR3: TGTGCCACCTTACGGGACGGCTATGGCTACACCTTC.

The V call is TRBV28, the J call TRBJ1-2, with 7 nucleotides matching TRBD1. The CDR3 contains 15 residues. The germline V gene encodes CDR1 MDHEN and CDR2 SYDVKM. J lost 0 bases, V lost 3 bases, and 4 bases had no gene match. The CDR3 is CASSLTGWTNYGYTF. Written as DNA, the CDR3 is TGTGCCAGCAGTTTGACAGGGTGGACTAACTATGGCTACACCTTC.

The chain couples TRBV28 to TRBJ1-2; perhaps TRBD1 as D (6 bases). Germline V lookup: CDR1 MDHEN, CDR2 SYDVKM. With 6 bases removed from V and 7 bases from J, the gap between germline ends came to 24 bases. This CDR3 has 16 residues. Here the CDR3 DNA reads TGTGCCAGCAGGTTGTACCCTCGGGGGGGGCATGTTGGCTACACCTTC. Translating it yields CASRLYPRGGHVGYTF.

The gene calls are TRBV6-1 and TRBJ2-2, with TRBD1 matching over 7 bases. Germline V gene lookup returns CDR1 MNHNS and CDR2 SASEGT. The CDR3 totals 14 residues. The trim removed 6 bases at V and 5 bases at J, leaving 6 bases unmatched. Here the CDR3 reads CASSAGTDTGELFF. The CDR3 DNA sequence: TGTGCCAGCAGCGCCGGGACAGATACCGGGGAGCTGTTTTTT.

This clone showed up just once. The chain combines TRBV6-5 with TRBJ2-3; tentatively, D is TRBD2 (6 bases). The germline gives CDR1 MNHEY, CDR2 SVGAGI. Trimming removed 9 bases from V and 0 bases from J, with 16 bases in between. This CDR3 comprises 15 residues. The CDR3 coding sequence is TGTGCCAGTAAAAACGTGGGGGGAAGCACAGATACGCAGTATTTT. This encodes CASKNVGGSTDTQYF.

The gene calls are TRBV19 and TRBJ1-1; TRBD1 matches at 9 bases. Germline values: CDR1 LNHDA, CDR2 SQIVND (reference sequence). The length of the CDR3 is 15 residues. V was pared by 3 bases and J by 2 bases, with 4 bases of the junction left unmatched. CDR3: CASSIVDRGNTEAFF. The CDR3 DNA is TGTGCCAGTAGTATCGTGGACAGGGGAAACACTGAAGCTTTCTTT.

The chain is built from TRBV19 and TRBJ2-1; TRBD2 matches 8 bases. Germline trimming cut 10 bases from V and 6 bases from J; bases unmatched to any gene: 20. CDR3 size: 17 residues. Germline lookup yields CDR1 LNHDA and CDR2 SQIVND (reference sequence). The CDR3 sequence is CATAIWILAEQTNEQFF. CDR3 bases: TGTGCCACCGCGATCTGGATACTAGCGGAGCAAACCAATGAGCAGTTCTTC.

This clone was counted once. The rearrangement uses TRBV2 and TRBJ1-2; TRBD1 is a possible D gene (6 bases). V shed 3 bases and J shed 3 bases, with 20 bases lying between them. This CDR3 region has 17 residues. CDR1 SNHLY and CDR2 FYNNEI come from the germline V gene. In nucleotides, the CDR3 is TGTGCCAGCAGTGATTACGCCAGGGGTCCTAACCACTATGGCTACACCTTC. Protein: CASSDYARGPNHYGYTF.

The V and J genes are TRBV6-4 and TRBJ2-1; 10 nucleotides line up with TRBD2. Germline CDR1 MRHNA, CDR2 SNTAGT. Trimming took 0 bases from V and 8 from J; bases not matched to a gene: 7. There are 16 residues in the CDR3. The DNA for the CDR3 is TGTGCCAGCAGTGACTCGATCAGCGGGGGGGCCGATGAGCAGTTCTTC. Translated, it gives CASSDSISGGADEQFF.

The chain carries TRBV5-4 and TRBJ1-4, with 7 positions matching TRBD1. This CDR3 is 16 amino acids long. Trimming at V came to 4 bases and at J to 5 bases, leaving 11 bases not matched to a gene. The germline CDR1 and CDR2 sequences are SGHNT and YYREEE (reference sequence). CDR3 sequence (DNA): TGTGCCAGCAGCGGACCCCTCGGGACAGAGAATGAAAAACTGTTTTTT. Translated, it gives CASSGPLGTENEKLFF.

The CDR3 here is CAWRMSYEQYF. The DNA for the CDR3 is TGTGCCTGGAGGATGTCCTACGAGCAGTACTTC. V is TRBV30 and J is TRBJ2-7; D ambiguous. The V end was cut by 3 bases, the J end by 1 base, with 4 bases between. Germline V gene data show CDR1 as GTSNPN and CDR2 as SVGIG (reference sequence). The CDR3 loop spans 11 amino acids.

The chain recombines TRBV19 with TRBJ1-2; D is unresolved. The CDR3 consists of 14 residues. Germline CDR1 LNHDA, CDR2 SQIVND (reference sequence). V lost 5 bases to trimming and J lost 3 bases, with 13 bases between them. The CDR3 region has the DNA TGTGCCAGTAGTTTCCCGTCGACGGACTATGGCTACACCTTC. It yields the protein CASSFPSTDYGYTF.

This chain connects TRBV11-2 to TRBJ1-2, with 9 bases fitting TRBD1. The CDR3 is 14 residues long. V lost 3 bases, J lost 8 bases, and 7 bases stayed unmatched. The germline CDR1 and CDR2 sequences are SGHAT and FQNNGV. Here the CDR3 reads CASSFTGGADGYTF. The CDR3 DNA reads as TGTGCCAGCAGCTTTACAGGGGGCGCGGACGGCTACACCTTC.

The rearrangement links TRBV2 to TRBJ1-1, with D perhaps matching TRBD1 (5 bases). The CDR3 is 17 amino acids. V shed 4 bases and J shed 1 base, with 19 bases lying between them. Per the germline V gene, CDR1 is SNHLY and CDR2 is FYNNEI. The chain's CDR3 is CASSGGREGLRNTEAFF. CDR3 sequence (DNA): TGTGCCAGCAGTGGTGGCAGGGAAGGATTAAGGAACACTGAAGCTTTCTTT.

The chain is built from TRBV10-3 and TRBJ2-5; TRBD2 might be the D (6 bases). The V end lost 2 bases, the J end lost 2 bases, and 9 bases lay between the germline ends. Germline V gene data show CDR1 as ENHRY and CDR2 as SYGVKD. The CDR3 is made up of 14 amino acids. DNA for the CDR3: TGTGCCATCAGTGAGCCGGGGAGGCAAGAGACCCAGTACTTC. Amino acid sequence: CAISEPGRQETQYF.

The CDR3 protein is CASSYSTRGQETQYF. DNA for the CDR3: TGTGCCAGCAGTTACTCAACGAGGGGGCAGGAGACCCAGTACTTC. The genes are TRBV6-5 and TRBJ2-5; 7 bases agree with TRBD1. V lost 0 bases and J lost 5; bases outside the gene matches: 6. The CDR3 is 15 residues long. Germline loops: CDR1 MNHEY, CDR2 SVGAGI.

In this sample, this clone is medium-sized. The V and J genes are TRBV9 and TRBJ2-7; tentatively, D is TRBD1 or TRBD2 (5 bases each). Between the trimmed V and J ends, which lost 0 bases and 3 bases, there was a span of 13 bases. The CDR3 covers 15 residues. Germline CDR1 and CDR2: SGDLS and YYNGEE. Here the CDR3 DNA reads TGTGCCAGCAGCGTAGGGGACGCTTTCGGCTACGAGCAGTACTTC. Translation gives CASSVGDAFGYEQYF.

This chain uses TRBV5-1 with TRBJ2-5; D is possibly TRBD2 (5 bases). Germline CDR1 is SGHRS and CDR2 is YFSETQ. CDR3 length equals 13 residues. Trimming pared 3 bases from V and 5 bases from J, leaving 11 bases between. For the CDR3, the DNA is TGCGCCAGCAGCTGGACCCCGGGGGAGACCCAGTACTTC. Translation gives CASSWTPGETQYF.

The CDR3 loop reads CASSSETGTRRTDTQYF. The CDR3 DNA reads as TGTGCCAGCAGCTCGGAAACTGGGACTAGACGCACAGATACGCAGTATTTT. The J gene is TRBJ2-3, the V gene TRBV5-6; 8 nucleotides match TRBD2. The CDR3 length is 17 residues. Germline V gene lookup returns CDR1 SGHDT and CDR2 YYEEEE. V was clipped by 3 bases and J by 1 base; unmatched bases: 10.

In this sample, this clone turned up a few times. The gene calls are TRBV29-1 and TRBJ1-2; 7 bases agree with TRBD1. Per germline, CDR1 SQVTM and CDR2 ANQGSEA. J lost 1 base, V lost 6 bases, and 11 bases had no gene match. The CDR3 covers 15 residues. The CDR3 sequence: CSVTARGQLNYGYTF. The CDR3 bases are TGCAGCGTAACTGCCCGGGGACAGCTTAACTATGGCTACACCTTC.

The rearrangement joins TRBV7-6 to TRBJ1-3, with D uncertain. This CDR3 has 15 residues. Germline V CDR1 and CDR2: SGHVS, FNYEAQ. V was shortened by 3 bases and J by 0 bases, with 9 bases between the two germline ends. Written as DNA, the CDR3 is TGTGCCAGCAGCTTTGACTGGAGCTCTGGAAACACCATATATTTT. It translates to CASSFDWSSGNTIYF.

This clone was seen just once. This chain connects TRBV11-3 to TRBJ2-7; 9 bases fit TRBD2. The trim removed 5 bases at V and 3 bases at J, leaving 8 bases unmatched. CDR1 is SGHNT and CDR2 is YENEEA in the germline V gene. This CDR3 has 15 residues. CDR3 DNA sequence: TGTGCCAGCAGCGCCAGCGGGAGGTTCGTCTACGAGCAGTACTTC. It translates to CASSASGRFVYEQYF. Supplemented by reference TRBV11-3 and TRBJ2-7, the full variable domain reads EAGVVQSPRYKIIEKKQPVAFWCNPISGHNTLYWYLQNLGQGPELLIRYENEEAVDDSQLPKDRFSAERLKGVDSTLKIQPAELGDSAVYLCASSASGRFVYEQYFGPGTRLTVT.

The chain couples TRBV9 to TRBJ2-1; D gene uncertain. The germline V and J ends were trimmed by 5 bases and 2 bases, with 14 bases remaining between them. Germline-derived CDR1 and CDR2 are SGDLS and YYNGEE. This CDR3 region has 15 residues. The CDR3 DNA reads TGTGCCAGCAGTTCCACTCCAGGAACCTACAATGAGCAGTTCTTC. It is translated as CASSSTPGTYNEQFF.

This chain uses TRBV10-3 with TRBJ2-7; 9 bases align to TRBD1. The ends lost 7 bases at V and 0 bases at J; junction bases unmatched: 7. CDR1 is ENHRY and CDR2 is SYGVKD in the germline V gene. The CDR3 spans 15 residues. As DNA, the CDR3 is TGTGCCATCACCGAGGGACAGGGAAGCTCCTACGAGCAGTACTTC. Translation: CAITEGQGSSYEQYF.